This T cell receptor (beta chain) was documented in a study of regulatory T cells in long-lasting Graves disease. The CDR3 spans 13 residues. Germline CDR1 LNHNV, CDR2 YYDKDF (reference sequence). Trimming took 5 bases from V and 7 from J, leaving 11 bases between them. Arm-PCR with iRepertoire HTBI primers amplified the CDR3 regions for these TCR beta libraries. TCRdb called the multiplex PCR reads again in MiXCR, with one record for every CDR3 protein. The sample records 550,000 to 600,000 distinct CDR3 sequences, 15% to 20% being singletons. Described time point: newly diagnosed GD, antithyroid drugs for less than 3 months. Generation of the TCR library employed RNA extracted from PBMCs. A further study also used this sample, focusing on T cells in Graves' hyperthyroidism and ophthalmopathy. From that study: Graves' hyperthyroidism without ophthalmopathy progression within 18 months was termed stable. Thyroid ultrasound and orbital computed tomography, with clinical symptoms and serum thyroxine and TRAb, informed diagnoses. Researchers report that a 13 V-J model separated ophthalmopathy from stable hyperthyroidism. For ophthalmopathy, model prediction preceded onset by a median about 6.2 months.

The sequences come from peripheral blood mononuclear cells (PBMCs), collected at new diagnosis, from a patient treated with antithyroid drugs. This rearrangement joins TRBV15 to TRBJ2-2; D call uncertain. This TCR came from a man between 18 and 35 years old with Graves disease. The CDR3 sequence: CATSATVGGELFF. In DNA form, the CDR3 reads TGTGCCACCAGCGCCACGGTGGGCGGGGAGCTGTTTTTT.